This TCR beta chain was sequenced in a study of CD8+ T cells in alopecia areata. Study information: The duration of tofacitinib was 6 to 18 months, with 6 months off drug afterward. Findings of the study overall: Many expanded lesional clones persisted in scalp and blood during tofacitinib treatment. Patients showed less clear TCR sequence sharing than mice, possibly partly because of HLA diversity.

The CDR3 runs to 15 residues. The V and J ends lost 4 bases and 2 bases, in that order; junction bases with no gene match: 5. Germline CDR1 LGHNA, CDR2 YSLEER. As concerns this clone: Its matching antigen is unknown.

Treatment denoted: oral pan-JAK inhibitor, 5-10 mg twice daily. CD4+ and CD8+ T cells were sorted from PBMCs stained for CD3, CD4 and CD8. RNA extraction and reverse transcription yielded cDNA as sequencing template. The data were produced by immunoSEQ multiplex PCR, yet TCRdb's version contains in-frame clones alone and is incomplete. The sample lists fewer than 350,000 clones, 58% occurring once. This clonotype was sampled from a human donor with alopecia areata. This material consisted of CD4+ T cells sorted from blood, taken at week 24, from a patient treated with tofacitinib. This chain joins TRBV4-3 and TRBJ2-3; 8 positions match TRBD2. DNA for the CDR3: TGCGCCAGCAGCCGCGGGCGGGGGGCCACAGATACGCAGTATTTT. It specifies CASSRGRGATDTQYF.